This T cell receptor beta chain is from a study of shared clonotypes between healthy human individuals. Whole-study context: The study drew on a couple of women and a few men aged 18 to 49 as donors. CD4 naive cells filled three plates per donor, CD4 memory three, CD8 naive two and CD8 memory one.

Terminally differentiated effector memory CD45RA+ cells were left out of the naive CD8 fraction, which was CD45RO-negative and positively selected for CCR7. Measured with immunoSEQ multiplex PCR; TCRdb has only the in-frame clones, and not every one. The sample has some 2 million clones, approximately 94% seen once. The CDR3 runs 15 residues. Trimming pared 5 bases from V and 5 bases from J, leaving 16 bases between. CDR1 is MDHEN and CDR2 is SYDVKM in the germline V gene. Study findings and constraints: How much donors shared clonotypes was expected to be affected by sequencing depth. A small donor pool kept down the genetic and exposure-history diversity that was represented.

Notes on this clone: Its antigen is still unknown.

The specimen sequenced was naive CD8+ T cells sorted from blood. The gene calls are TRBV28 and TRBJ1-5; no clear D gene. This TCR was sampled from a man younger than 35 in good health. Written as DNA, the CDR3 is TGTGCCAGCAGTCCCGCCGGAACCTTACATCAGCCCCAGCATTTT. Translating gives CASSPAGTLHQPQHF.